Shown below are 16 T cell receptor beta chains from a single sample sequenced in a study of blood T cell repertoires in COVID-19. Using immunoSEQ multiplex PCR, the repertoire was profiled, and TCRdb retains in-frame clones only, with some absent. The table lists more than 150,000 clones, about 80% of them singletons. Sample: peripheral blood. The receptors derive from a man between 60 and 70 years old with acute or convalescent COVID-19.

V and J are TRBV28 and TRBJ2-1; 14 positions match TRBD2. This CDR3 comprises 16 residues. With 4 bases clipped from V and 5 bases from J, the junction kept 4 bases outside the gene matches. The germline CDR1 and CDR2 sequences are MDHEN and SYDVKM. The DNA for the CDR3 is TGTGCCAGCAGTTCAGGACTAGCGGGAGGCCACAATGAGCAGTTCTTC. Amino acid sequence: CASSSGLAGGHNEQFF.

This clone was recorded a few times. The same CDR3 arises from other DNA sequences in this sample as well. The V call is TRBV6-2 or TRBV6-3, the J call TRBJ1-1; D perhaps matches TRBD1 (6 bases). The length of the CDR3 is 13 residues. Looked up from germline, CDR1 is MNHEY and CDR2 is SVGEGT. Trimming pared 2 bases from V and 4 bases from J, leaving 8 bases between. For the CDR3, the DNA is TGTGCCAGCAGTTACAGACAGGCCACTGAAGCTTTCTTT. Translated, it gives CASSYRQATEAFF.

This clone was counted between two and nine times. V usage is TRBV5-5 and J usage is TRBJ1-1; 7 bases map to TRBD1. Germline V CDR1 and CDR2: SGHKS, YYEKEE (reference sequence). CDR3 size: 14 residues. The trim removed 4 bases at V and 2 bases at J, leaving 5 bases unmatched. The CDR3 reads CASSTGQVNTEAFF. Written as DNA, the CDR3 is TGTGCCAGCAGCACTGGACAGGTAAACACTGAAGCTTTCTTT.

V usage is TRBV7-2 and J usage is TRBJ1-1; D gene uncertain. This CDR3 contains 17 residues. CDR1 SGHTA and CDR2 FQGNSA come from the germline V gene. Trimming removed 0 bases from V and 1 base from J, with 15 bases in between. The CDR3, as DNA: TGTGCCAGCAGCTTAGCGGGAGTTCTCGGGCGGAACACTGAAGCTTTCTTT. This translates into CASSLAGVLGRNTEAFF.

The rearrangement uses TRBV15 and TRBJ2-3, with TRBD1 matching 11 bases. The CDR3 is 15 amino acids. The ends lost 1 base at V and 7 bases at J; junction bases unmatched: 4. Germline CDR1 and CDR2: LNHNV and YYDKDF (reference sequence). CDR3 residues: CATSRAGTGGNTQYF. The DNA of the CDR3 is TGTGCCACCAGCAGAGCCGGGACAGGGGGAAATACGCAGTATTTT.

This chain links TRBV10-3 with TRBJ1-2, with TRBD1 identical over 7 bases. Per germline, CDR1 ENHRY and CDR2 SYGVKD. The CDR3 runs 12 residues. V dropped 4 bases and J dropped 8; count of bases not matched to a gene: 4. CDR3 in DNA: TGTGCCATCAGTGTACAACAGGGGGGCTACACCTTC. Its protein product is CAISVQQGGYTF.

The chain carries TRBV6-2 or TRBV6-3 and TRBJ2-7; tentatively, D is TRBD2 (6 bases). Germline V gene sequence: CDR1 MNHEY, CDR2 SVGEGT. V lost 4 bases to trimming and J lost 2 bases, with 9 bases between them. The CDR3 sequence is 13 residues long. CDR3 in DNA: TGTGCCAGCAGTTCGCCGGGGGCCTACGAGCAGTACTTC. Amino acids: CASSSPGAYEQYF.

This chain connects TRBV4-2 to TRBJ2-1; 10 nucleotides agree with TRBD2. The V and J ends lost 0 bases and 7 bases, in that order; junction bases with no gene match: 6. Germline assignment: CDR1 LGHNA and CDR2 YNFKEQ. This CDR3 spans 16 amino acids. The CDR3 here is CASSQDLAGVGNEQFF. Here the CDR3 DNA reads TGTGCCAGCAGCCAAGATCTAGCGGGAGTGGGGAATGAGCAGTTCTTC.

This rearrangement joins TRBV6-1 to TRBJ1-4; a possible D gene is TRBD1 (5 bases). V was pared by 5 bases and J by 8 bases, with 18 bases between. There are 15 residues in the CDR3. Germline CDR1 and CDR2: MNHNS and SASEGT. Here the CDR3 reads CASSPRGTLGEKLFF. In DNA, the CDR3 is TGTGCCAGCAGTCCCCGGGGGACCCTAGGCGAAAAACTGTTTTTT.

This clone was seen just once. This chain links TRBV3-1 (or the pseudogene TRBV3-2) with TRBJ2-7; 10 nucleotides line up with TRBD1. Germline V gene data show CDR1 as LGHDT and CDR2 as YNNKEL (reference sequence). This CDR3 region has 14 residues. After removal of 4 bases from V and 6 bases from J, the junction contained 6 bases not matched to a gene. The chain's CDR3 is CASSLGQGVFEQYF. The CDR3 DNA reads TGTGCCAGCAGCCTTGGACAGGGGGTATTCGAGCAGTACTTC.

V and J are TRBV6-5 and TRBJ1-4; no clear D gene. CDR3 size: 14 residues. Trimming took off 4 bases at V and 6 bases at J, with 12 bases between the two ends. In germline, CDR1 is MNHEY, CDR2 SVGAGI. The CDR3 DNA sequence: TGTGCCAGCAGTTCCGGGAGTAGCCATGAAAAACTGTTTTTT. Encoded protein: CASSSGSSHEKLFF.

The chain recombines TRBV7-3 with TRBJ2-1; TRBD2 aligns across 7 bases. The CDR3 spans 18 residues. V shed 2 bases, J shed 0 bases, and the junction held 10 bases outside the gene matches. In germline, CDR1 is SGHTA, CDR2 FQGTGA. This CDR3 is CASSLSPFRGSSYNEQFF. CDR3 bases: TGTGCCAGCAGCTTATCCCCGTTTCGCGGGAGCTCCTACAATGAGCAGTTCTTC. The full variable domain, completed using reference TRBV7-3 and TRBJ2-1, is GAGVSQTPSNKVTEKGKYVELRCDPISGHTALYWYRQSLGQGPEFLIYFQGTGAADDSGLPNDRFFAVRPEGSVSTLKIQRTERGDSAVYLCASSLSPFRGSSYNEQFFGPGTRLTVL.

The chain combines TRBV5-1 with TRBJ2-2; TRBD2 matches at 8 bases. CDR1 and CDR2 from the germline V gene are SGHRS and YFSETQ. V dropped 0 bases and J dropped 0; count of bases not matched to a gene: 1. This CDR3 has 16 amino acids. The CDR3, as DNA: TGCGCCAGCAGCTTGGAACTAGCGGCGAACACCGGGGAGCTGTTTTTT. It encodes CASSLELAANTGELFF.

V is TRBV9 and J is TRBJ2-2; D may be TRBD2 (6 bases). Trimming took 2 bases from V and 6 from J, leaving 14 bases between them. The germline V gene has CDR1 SGDLS and CDR2 YYNGEE. The CDR3 totals 15 residues. DNA of the CDR3: TGTGCCAGCAGCGTCGGGGGAGTAGATGCCGGGGAGCTGTTTTTT. Protein product: CASSVGGVDAGELFF.

The V call is TRBV7-2, the J call TRBJ2-7; TRBD2 aligns across 13 bases. V shed 3 bases and J 4 bases; nucleotides not matched to a gene: 6. The germline CDR1 and CDR2 sequences are SGHTA and FQGNSA. CDR3 length equals 16 residues. The CDR3 DNA is TGTGCCAGCAGCTTTGGAGTACTAGCGGGAGGGTACGAGCAGTACTTC. Translation gives CASSFGVLAGGYEQYF.

This clone showed up just once. This chain joins TRBV9 and TRBJ2-1; 7 positions match TRBD2. Germline-derived CDR1 and CDR2 are SGDLS and YYNGEE. The ends lost 2 bases at V and 5 bases at J; junction bases unmatched: 7. This CDR3 region has 15 residues. The CDR3 protein is CASSVRHSGDNEQFF. The DNA of the CDR3 is TGTGCCAGCAGCGTCCGACACAGCGGGGACAATGAGCAGTTCTTC.